The present entry profiles one TCR beta chain with its context. The clone's antigen remains unknown. At one end the junction does not follow the germline gene, possibly because of a read error. The record originates from a study of cytomegalovirus exposure and HLA in healthy donors (TCRdb year 2017). Background for the entire study: An earlier analysis of some 550 of the donors reported about 290 Gb of sequence data and 117 million unique TCR beta sequences from 150 million to 200 million T cells. An early release that covered fewer than 800 HLA-typed donors contained about 290 gigabases of sequencing data and tens of millions of unique TCR sequences. Of the 398 genotyped donors, about 80% fell in the genetic ancestry cluster associated with self-reported Caucasian donors. The study aimed to test whether cataloging public T cell receptors could reveal signatures of past pathogen exposure. The study used immunosequencing to profile the T cell repertoires of several hundred subjects and linked those repertoires to cytomegalovirus serostatus. Along with the roughly 670-subject first cohort, a separate validation cohort of over 90 different subjects was used. The study combined high-throughput TCR immunosequencing, statistical association of individual TCRs with disease status, and machine learning to predict cytomegalovirus infection status. A later analysis re-examined previously published TCR beta repertoires from roughly 720 donors and added high-resolution HLA genotyping to investigate patterns of TCR occurrence. Rather than using new phenotypic data, the later analysis identified candidate immune exposures from TCR beta sequences and from how often those sequences occurred across donors. In an earlier analysis of about 590 of the donors, high-throughput TCR beta sequencing was used to judge whether each TCR beta V gene segment behaved as functional or pseudogenic. Alongside the repertoire data, information on donor age, sex, ethnicity and CMV serostatus was compiled. A later genetic analysis took genome-wide SNP genotypes for about three fifths of the 666 donors and used that subset as a discovery cohort. Every discovery cohort repertoire had been produced on one sequencing platform. HLA typing covered class I and class II loci at four-digit resolution. Typing coverage varied by locus: 629-630 donors for A, B, C, DRB1 and DQB1; approximately 560 for DQA1; more than 600 for DPA1; some 470 for DPB1. Because of strong linkage in the cohort, five DR-DQ haplotypes were treated as single units for association and clustering. Among over 350 genotyped donors of the cohort, an average of roughly 240,000 unique TCR beta nucleotide sequences were sequenced per donor, about a sixth of them non-productive. The study at large found these results: Some IMGT-functional V segments, including TRBV6-2 and TRBV6-3, could not be distinguished by the 87-base-pair reads and were therefore excluded. A later analysis associated 16,951 TCR beta sequences with specific HLA alleles at a false discovery rate of 0.05. A later genetic analysis associated a missense DCLRE1C variant with V-gene and J-gene trimming of TCR beta chains, and an independent cohort replicated the association. The authors suggested that the approach could potentially be generalized to other disease states and immunological phenotypes. In a later analysis, several top co-occurrence clusters were reported to appear linked to parvovirus B19, influenza, CMV and Epstein-Barr virus. In this cohort, only TCR beta chains were sequenced, and detectable features were limited by the absence of alpha or paired-chain data. Compared with the roughly 670-donor mean, donors in an Asian-associated ancestry cluster had fewer N-insertions in productive TCRs, according to a later genetic analysis. In both the original and validation cohorts, the classifier was reported to diagnose cytomegalovirus status with high specificity and sensitivity. Presence/absence analyses assumed roughly uniform sequencing depth across donors, an assumption that may not hold. Strong co-occurrence of HLA alleles, especially DR and DQ, made assigning TCR associations to individual alleles difficult. Three of the identified cytomegalovirus-associated TCR beta chains were confirmed in vitro to be specific for cytomegalovirus antigens. In a later analysis, the rate of TCR association differed among HLA loci, with DRB1 alleles having the most associated TCRs and HLA-C alleles having the fewest. Because counts were too low, roughly 18 rarely observed V segments, including chromosome 9 orphons, were left out of the earlier analysis of some 600 of the donors. The study listed approximately 160 TCR beta chains as associated with cytomegalovirus. A further reported finding was that TCR beta sequences accurately predicted the HLA-A and HLA-B alleles for most subjects in the first cohort. Because some donors lacked HLA typing at each locus, the association tests relied only on the typed subset. A group of highly shared sequence variants was considered likely to be a technical artifact of the sequencing pipeline. Broadly in line with IMGT annotations, most TCR beta V segments showed up in productive rearrangements about 87% or about 30% of the time in an earlier analysis of 587 of the donors. According to a later analysis, most CMV-associated TCR beta chains appeared to be HLA-restricted, and the HLA associations seemed to be driven largely by CMV exposure. Linkage disequilibrium might explain the correlated functional status among segregating V segments, but an unknown experimental factor could not be ruled out. Immune exposure information for the cohort was limited to CMV serostatus. In a later analysis, HLA-associated TCR beta chains showed more clonal expansion and lower generation probabilities than non-associated chains that were equally common. While some public TCRs were present in many individuals, most TCR sequences turned up only very rarely across donors.

The cohort consisted of hundreds of healthy bone marrow donors. Cohort members were all nominally healthy when sampled, although unrecorded immune exposures were likely present. The donor tested CMV seronegative, placing the donor among the roughly 350 seronegative members of the cohort. A peripheral blood sample was collected from each donor, and TCR beta sequencing was performed on peripheral blood mononuclear cells. Genomic DNA was extracted from the blood cell samples with the Qiagen DNeasy Blood Extraction Kit. Including cysteine and phenylalanine, the CDR3 has 13 amino acids. Just the 39-base CDR3 DNA is kept, in frame starting at base 1. CDR1 and CDR2, per the germline V gene, are MNHEY and SVGAGI. Receptors were amplified or captured by the immunoSEQ multiplex PCR assay. For the multiplex PCR, a mixture combining 60 forward primers for TCR Vbeta segments and 13 reverse primers for TCR Jbeta segments was used. The CDR3 region of rearranged TCR beta genes was amplified from genomic DNA by a multiplex PCR assay. Amplified TCR beta libraries were sequenced as 87-base-pair reads on the Illumina HiSeq System. The study's own analysis went as follows. In a later analysis, 77 million or so unique TCR beta chains were counted across the 650 to 750 repertoires, and roughly 10 million of these chains were shared by at least two donors. Raw reads were error-corrected and collapsed into unique sequences by a nearest-neighbor algorithm in which closely related sequences were merged to remove PCR and sequencing errors. V, D and J gene segments were assigned by aligning CDR3 sequences to IMGT reference sequences. For a sequence to be retained, a match of at least six nucleotides to both a V gene segment and a J gene segment was required. A rearrangement was called productive if the CDR3 had no stop codons and remained in frame with V and J, and every other rearrangement was called non-productive. Following IMGT convention, CDR3 was defined as the stretch from the second conserved V-encoded cysteine up to the conserved J-encoded phenylalanine. In an earlier analysis of 587 of the donors, sequences lacking an unambiguous match to a single V gene segment were excluded. In an earlier analysis of approximately 550 of the donors, V segments were called functional above 56.7% productive rearrangements and were called segregating when the between-donor standard deviation exceeded 5%. A statistical classification framework was built for diagnosing cytomegalovirus status from the catalog of TCR beta chain sequences. In a later analysis, TCR nucleotide sequences were compared against IMGT/GENE-DB human TR gene sequences so that V and J genes could be assigned. Using the TCRdist pipeline, a later analysis assigned CDR3 sequences along with most-parsimonious VDJ recombination scenarios. In a later analysis, each TCR beta chain was defined by its CDR3 amino acid sequence together with its V-gene family, and reads lacking a unique V-gene family were excluded. In a later analysis, 500 to 700 highly shared, low-generation-probability nucleotide sequences were removed to address suspected cross-contamination and a sequencing artifact. In a later analysis, a clonal expansion index for each public chain was calculated from normalized within-repertoire ranks of inferred template counts. Generation probabilities in a later analysis came from a VDJ recombination model fitted to out-of-frame rearrangements, and those results were checked against IGoR. Hypergeometric tests were used in a later analysis to score TCR-TCR, TCR-HLA and TCR-CMV co-occurrence, with a repertoire-size bias correction applied to the TCR pairs. In a later analysis, false discovery rates were estimated by permuting HLA or CMV assignments 20 times. In a later analysis, co-occurring TCRs were grouped using DBSCAN, and TCRdist sequence similarity was added for clustering within HLA-allele-positive subsets. For co-occurrence clustering, repertoires with fewer than 30,000 or more than 120,000 public chains were excluded, along with roughly 5 repertoires with anomalous nucleotide sharing. TCRdb's version of the immuneACCESS table is confined to in-frame rearrangements and falls short of the full clone set. An unresolved V gene accounts for under half of the shortfall where checked; the remainder is of unknown origin. V and J calls and clone size are copied from that table; D and trimming were computed from the DNA. Within this sample are 150,000 to 200,000 clones, with around 83% of them counted one time only. Clones ranked in the top ten supply about 1.6% of the sample.

Sequenced material: PBMCs. The rearranged chain carries TRBV6-5 and TRBJ2-7; tentative D gene TRBD1, with 5 bases matching. The source is a man in his fifties in good health and CMV-seronegative. The CDR3 region: CAGRVTARYEQYF. The nucleotide sequence reads TGTGCCGGCAGGGTAACAGCCCGCTACGAGCAGTACTTC.